A single sample gave rise to the 24 T cell receptor beta chains below, sequenced in a study of identical twins. TCRdb fed the 5' RACE reads into MiXCR, producing one record per CDR3 protein. The sample carries 400,000 to 550,000 distinct CDR3 sequences, less than 25% recorded once. These data were also reused for a study on T cells expressing NK-cell markers.

The sequencing sample was made of CD4+ T cells sorted from blood. These receptors all stem from a woman aged 18 to 35 in good health.

The genes are TRBV18 and TRBJ2-3; the match to TRBD2 covers 8 bases. The CDR3 consists of 16 residues. Trimming cost V 0 bases and J 8 bases; bases outside gene matches: 10. Germline V lookup: CDR1 KGHSH, CDR2 LQKENI. DNA of the CDR3: TGTGCCAGCTCACCACCCAACCAGCGGGAGCCTAGTACGCAGTATTTT. This encodes CASSPPNQREPSTQYF.

The chain links TRBV5-6 to TRBJ2-5; a weak D match, TRBD2 (5 bases). Germline CDR1 reads SGHDT; CDR2 reads YYEEEE. Trimming left V 4 bases short and J 4 bases short, with 14 bases between. The length of the CDR3 is 14 residues. This chain's CDR3 is CASSPGLRGETQYF. DNA of the CDR3: TGTGCCAGCAGCCCCGGGCTCCGGGGAGAGACCCAGTACTTC.

This clonotype has a handful of counts. The gene calls are TRBV12-3 or TRBV12-4 and TRBJ2-1; no firm D call. The V and J ends lost 7 bases and 0 bases respectively, with 10 bases between them. The CDR3 is 14 residues long. CDR3 sequence (DNA): TGTGCCAGCAAACCGCGAAGCTCCTACAATGAGCAGTTCTTC. Protein: CASKPRSSYNEQFF.

The J gene is TRBJ1-1, the V gene TRBV20-1; TRBD1 is a possible D gene (5 bases). Germline CDR1 and CDR2: DFQATT and SNEGSKA (reference sequence). Trimming took off 5 bases at V and 5 bases at J, with 12 bases between the two ends. The CDR3 extends over 12 amino acids. The CDR3 loop is CSAGRARTEAFF. The CDR3, as DNA: TGCAGTGCTGGCAGGGCGAGGACTGAAGCTTTCTTT.

The chain couples TRBV6-6 to TRBJ2-7; possibly TRBD1 for D (6 bases). Germline V gives CDR1 MNHNY, CDR2 SVGAGI (reference sequence). The CDR3 totals 12 residues. V dropped 7 bases and J dropped 2 bases, with 9 bases sitting between them. DNA for the CDR3: TGTGCCAGCAAGGACAGCGCCTACGAGCAGTACTTC. As protein: CASKDSAYEQYF.

V usage is TRBV6-1 and J usage is TRBJ2-2, with 11 bases lining up with TRBD2. CDR1 and CDR2 (germline): MNHNS, SASEGT. J was trimmed by 8 bases and V by 10 bases; bases with no gene match: 9. The CDR3 has 14 residues. The CDR3: CATRLLAGDGELFF. The DNA for the CDR3 is TGTGCCACCAGACTACTAGCGGGAGATGGGGAGCTGTTTTTT.

The V gene is TRBV20-1, the J gene TRBJ2-7, with 11 bases aligning to TRBD2. The CDR3 length is 17 residues. V lost 3 bases to trimming and J lost 0 bases; unmatched junction nucleotides: 10. Germline CDR1 is DFQATT and CDR2 is SNEGSKA (reference sequence). The DNA for the CDR3 is TGCAGTGCTAGGTACAGACTAGCGGGGAGCAGCTCCTACGAGCAGTACTTC. Its translation is CSARYRLAGSSSYEQYF.

J is TRBJ2-7 and V is TRBV7-6; 7 bases are a match to TRBD2. The V and J ends lost 5 bases and 12 bases, in that order; junction bases with no gene match: 7. Germline V gives CDR1 SGHVS, CDR2 FNYEAQ. This CDR3 contains 11 residues. This chain's CDR3 is CASSQRGSWYF. CDR3 in DNA: TGTGCCAGCAGCCAGCGGGGATCTTGGTACTTC.

This clonotype was counted only a few times. The CDR3 sequence is CASSSRLAGNYEQYF. The CDR3 DNA reads as TGTGCCAGCAGTTCCCGACTAGCGGGGAACTACGAGCAGTACTTC. The rearrangement links TRBV12-3 or TRBV12-4 to TRBJ2-7; the match to TRBD2 covers 11 bases. The V and J ends lost 4 bases and 3 bases, in that order; junction bases with no gene match: 5. The CDR3 is made up of 15 amino acids.

This clonotype was observed a few times. This chain connects TRBV5-1 to TRBJ2-1, with a weak D call TRBD1 (5 bases). This CDR3 region has 14 residues. Per germline, CDR1 SGHRS and CDR2 YFSETQ. The V end lost 0 bases, the J end lost 7 bases, and 11 bases lay between the germline ends. DNA for the CDR3: TGCGCCAGCAGCTTGGAGGCAGGGCATAATGAGCAGTTCTTC. Protein product: CASSLEAGHNEQFF.

This clonotype came up many times. The chain recombines TRBV5-1 with TRBJ1-4, with D unresolved. V gave up 6 bases and J gave up 3 bases, with 12 bases separating them. This CDR3 is built from 14 residues. Per the germline V gene, CDR1 is SGHRS and CDR2 is YFSETQ. The CDR3: CASMAGGSNEKLFF. The CDR3 DNA is TGCGCCAGCATGGCCGGCGGATCTAATGAAAAACTGTTTTTT.

V usage is TRBV6-1 and J usage is TRBJ1-3; 8 positions match TRBD1. Germline assignment: CDR1 MNHNS and CDR2 SASEGT. Trimming cost V 6 bases and J 7 bases; bases outside gene matches: 11. This CDR3 has 15 residues. The CDR3 DNA is TGTGCCAGCAGGGTGACAGGGGCCCTGGGGAACACCATATATTTT. This encodes CASRVTGALGNTIYF.

At least ten counts were recorded for this clonotype. The chain combines TRBV7-2 with TRBJ1-3; D unclear. CDR1 is SGHTA, CDR2 FQGNSA, per germline. The CDR3 spans 12 residues. Trimming removed 1 base at V and 5 bases at J, with 3 bases between. The chain's CDR3 is CASSLERNTIYF. CDR3 sequence (DNA): TGTGCCAGCAGCTTAGAGAGAAACACCATATATTTT.

This clonotype was seen more than once but under ten times. The chain recombines TRBV5-3 with TRBJ1-2, with 8 bases that match TRBD1. TRBV5-3 qualifies as an ORF whose function is uncertain. The CDR3 totals 14 residues. Unmatched junction bases numbered 4, after V lost 0 bases and J lost 6 bases. The DNA of the CDR3 is TGTGCCAGAAGCTTGGTGGACAGGGCTGATGGCTACACCTTC. Protein sequence: CARSLVDRADGYTF.

The V gene is TRBV7-9, the J gene TRBJ2-3; D gene uncertain. CDR1 is SEHNR and CDR2 is FQNEAQ in the germline V gene (reference sequence). V lost 1 base, J lost 6 bases, and 14 bases lay in between. The CDR3 contains 15 residues. The CDR3 loop is CASSLVGLGFDTQYF. In DNA form, the CDR3 reads TGTGCCAGCAGCTTAGTCGGGCTCGGGTTTGATACGCAGTATTTT.

The chain joins TRBV15 to TRBJ2-7, with D perhaps matching TRBD1 or TRBD2 (5 bases each). This CDR3 has 13 residues. Germline-derived CDR1 and CDR2 are LNHNV and YYDKDF (reference sequence). The V end was cut by 4 bases, the J end by 4 bases, with 11 bases between. CDR3 amino acids: CATSTGTLYEQYF. CDR3 bases: TGTGCCACCAGCACCGGGACCCTATACGAGCAGTACTTC.

The J gene is TRBJ2-3, the V gene TRBV5-1; weak D call: TRBD2 (6 bases). Per germline, CDR1 SGHRS and CDR2 YFSETQ. Trimming took 3 bases from V and 4 from J, leaving 15 bases between them. The length of the CDR3 is 15 residues. CDR3 protein: CASSSRLDRSDTQYF. The CDR3 DNA reads as TGCGCCAGCAGCTCAAGACTAGACCGGTCAGATACGCAGTATTTT.

V and J are TRBV5-1 and TRBJ2-1, with 11 positions matching TRBD2. The CDR3 is 17 amino acids. Germline CDR1 SGHRS, CDR2 YFSETQ. V lost 2 bases and J lost 6; bases outside the gene matches: 10. The CDR3 is CASSLRTSGPKGNEQFF. The CDR3 DNA is TGCGCCAGCAGCTTACGGACTAGCGGGCCGAAGGGCAATGAGCAGTTCTTC. The whole variable domain, filled in from reference TRBV5-1 and TRBJ2-1, reads KAGVTQTPRYLIKTRGQQVTLSCSPISGHRSVSWYQQTPGQGLQFLFEYFSETQRNKGNFPGRFSGRQFSNSRSEMNVSTLELGDSALYLCASSLRTSGPKGNEQFFGPGTRLTVL.

This clonotype was observed a few times. V usage is TRBV21-1 and J usage is TRBJ2-3; the table's D call, TRBD1, has no DNA check behind it. TRBV21-1 is reported as a pseudogene. The CDR3 length is 16 residues. The CDR3 here is CASTHIPGLAKDTQYF. The DNA for the CDR3 is TGTGCCAGCACCCACATACCGGGACTAGCGAAAGATACGCAGTATTTT.

The sample holds a few counts of this clonotype. The V gene is TRBV2, the J gene TRBJ2-3; unclear D gene. Deletions cut 2 bases from V and 14 bases from J, with 14 bases between. Germline-derived CDR1 and CDR2 are SNHLY and FYNNEI. The CDR3 runs to 12 residues. The CDR3 region has the DNA TGTGCCAGCAGTGAATCGATAAGAAACCGGTATTTT. As protein: CASSESIRNRYF.

This clonotype was detected a few times. This chain uses TRBV3-1 with TRBJ2-5, with D perhaps TRBD2 (6 bases). Per the germline V gene, CDR1 is LGHDT and CDR2 is YNNKEL (reference sequence). The CDR3 covers 14 residues. V dropped 1 base and J dropped 7 bases, with 13 bases sitting between them. CDR3 residues: CASSQGGSGMTQYF. Here the CDR3 DNA reads TGTGCCAGCAGCCAAGGTGGTAGCGGCATGACCCAGTACTTC.

The rearrangement joins TRBV3-1 to TRBJ2-2; D gene uncertain. This CDR3 has 17 amino acids. Germline V gene sequence: CDR1 LGHDT, CDR2 YNNKEL (reference sequence). Trimming removed 0 bases at V and 2 bases at J, with 13 bases between. As DNA, the CDR3 is TGTGCCAGCAGCCAAGATCACCTAGACCGAAACACCGGGGAGCTGTTTTTT. It encodes CASSQDHLDRNTGELFF.

The V gene is TRBV27, the J gene TRBJ2-3, with D perhaps matching TRBD2 (6 bases). Between the trimmed V and J ends, which lost 8 bases and 2 bases, there was a span of 17 bases. Germline V CDR1 and CDR2: MNHEY, SMNVEV (reference sequence). The CDR3 contains 15 residues. The CDR3 sequence is CASALGSGPTDTQYF. CDR3 nucleotide sequence: TGTGCCAGCGCCCTCGGTAGCGGTCCCACAGATACGCAGTATTTT.

This chain joins TRBV5-1 and TRBJ2-1; 8 nucleotides line up with TRBD2. There are 16 residues in the CDR3. The germline CDR1 and CDR2 sequences are SGHRS and YFSETQ. V shed 4 bases and J 0 bases; nucleotides not matched to a gene: 6. Written as DNA, the CDR3 is TGCGCCAGCAGCGCTAGCGGGCGCAGCTCCTACAATGAGCAGTTCTTC. Translating it yields CASSASGRSSYNEQFF.